These 20 T cell receptor beta chains share one sample of origin, sequenced in a study of cytomegalovirus exposure and HLA in healthy donors. The PCR had 60 Vbeta and 13 Jbeta primers. Sequencing was performed with immunoSEQ multiplex PCR; in TCRdb, only in-frame clones are kept and a portion is missing. Of roughly 150,000 clones detected, over 60% appear once; the ten largest clones hold under 2.5%. The material sequenced was PBMCs. Receptors originate from a man aged 25 to 40 in good health and CMV-seronegative.

This clone was recorded only once. V gene TRBV7-9 combines with J gene TRBJ2-3, with D possibly TRBD1 on 6 matching bases. CDR3 length: 18 residues. Germline V gives CDR1 SEHNR, CDR2 FQNEAQ (reference sequence). Trimming took off 2 bases at V and 4 bases at J, with 22 bases between the two ends. CDR3 protein: CASSLWGVGDKIADTQYF. The CDR3 DNA is TGTGCCAGCAGCTTATGGGGCGTAGGGGACAAAATCGCAGATACGCAGTATTTT.

This clone was seen only a few times. The genes are TRBV7-6 and TRBJ2-7; D is possibly TRBD1 (5 bases). The CDR3 runs 17 residues. Between the trimmed V and J ends, which lost 2 bases and 3 bases, there was a span of 20 bases. The V gene's germline CDR1 is SGHVS and CDR2 FNYEAQ. The DNA of the CDR3 is TGTGCCAGCAGCTTAACTACAGGTAGTCGGACCTACTACGAGCAGTACTTC. This codes for CASSLTTGSRTYYEQYF. The whole variable domain, remainder taken from reference TRBV7-6 and TRBJ2-7, is GAGVSQSPRYKVTKRGQDVALRCDPISGHVSLYWYRQALGQGPEFLTYFNYEAQQDKSGLPNDRFSAERPEGSISTLTIQRTEQRDSAMYRCASSLTTGSRTYYEQYFGPGTRLTVT.

The chain recombines TRBV28 with TRBJ2-7, with 7 bases fitting TRBD1. This CDR3 has 14 residues. J was trimmed by 5 bases and V by 2 bases; bases with no gene match: 6. Germline V CDR1 and CDR2: MDHEN, SYDVKM. CDR3 coding DNA: TGTGCCAGCAGTTTAGGACAGGCATCCAACGAGCAGTACTTC. It specifies CASSLGQASNEQYF.

This clone was seen once. The chain recombines TRBV7-3 with TRBJ1-1; perhaps TRBD1 as D (6 bases). This CDR3 spans 13 amino acids. V lost 4 bases to trimming and J lost 3 bases, with 9 bases between them. Germline CDR1 and CDR2: SGHTA and FQGTGA. CDR3 coding DNA: TGTGCCAGCAGCTCAGGGGTGGACACTGAAGCTTTCTTT. As protein: CASSSGVDTEAFF.

The chain joins TRBV11-3 to TRBJ2-1; D perhaps matches TRBD2 (6 bases). Germline loops: CDR1 SGHNT, CDR2 YENEEA. V was trimmed by 5 bases and J by 1 base, leaving 12 bases between them. The CDR3 totals 15 residues. For the CDR3, the DNA is TGTGCCAGCAGCACTACCGGGACTTCCTACAATGAGCAGTTCTTC. It is translated as CASSTTGTSYNEQFF.

This clone has just a few counts. The V gene is TRBV2, the J gene TRBJ1-5; 7 nucleotides line up with TRBD1. Germline CDR1 SNHLY, CDR2 FYNNEI. The ends lost 7 bases at V and 3 bases at J; junction bases unmatched: 3. This CDR3 region has 13 residues. The CDR3 bases are TGTGCCAGCACAGGGGGAATCAATCAGCCCCAGCATTTT. Encoded protein: CASTGGINQPQHF.

The V call is TRBV7-9, the J call TRBJ2-7, with 7 bases identical to TRBD2. Germline lookup yields CDR1 SEHNR and CDR2 FQNEAQ (reference sequence). Trimming at V came to 0 bases and at J to 0 bases, leaving 5 bases not matched to a gene. The CDR3 runs 16 residues. The CDR3 sequence: CASSLATGGRSYEQYF. DNA of the CDR3: TGTGCCAGCAGCTTAGCGACGGGGGGACGCTCCTACGAGCAGTACTTC.

The chain joins TRBV6-1 to TRBJ1-5, with D possibly being TRBD1 (5 bases). The V and J ends lost 1 base and 2 bases respectively, with 9 bases between them. This CDR3 spans 15 amino acids. The germline gives CDR1 MNHNS, CDR2 SASEGT. The CDR3: CASSEDGAGNQPQHF. CDR3 bases: TGTGCCAGCAGTGAAGATGGGGCAGGCAATCAGCCCCAGCATTTT.

CDR3 bases: TGTGCCAGCAGCGGCCGGGACAGGGGAAGTTACGAGCAGTACTTC. Its protein product is CASSGRDRGSYEQYF. V is TRBV9 and J is TRBJ2-7, with 10 positions matching TRBD1. Losses at the gene ends were 3 bases for V and 4 bases for J; bases not matched to a gene: 7. Germline V CDR1 and CDR2: SGDLS, YYNGEE. CDR3 length: 15 residues.

V gene TRBV6-1 combines with J gene TRBJ1-2; possible D gene TRBD1, 6 bases. From germline, CDR1 is MNHNS and CDR2 SASEGT. V lost 7 bases, J lost 1 base, and 13 bases lay in between. This CDR3 comprises 14 residues. The DNA of the CDR3 is TGTGCCAGCACCAGGGACAACCGTAACTATGGCTACACCTTC. Translation gives CASTRDNRNYGYTF.

The CDR3 coding sequence is TGCGCCAGCAGTGATAGCGGGACAGGGCACTACGAGCAGTACTTC. It specifies CASSDSGTGHYEQYF. V is TRBV10-1 and J is TRBJ2-7, with D perhaps matching TRBD1 (9 bases). The CDR3 runs 15 residues. Germline V gene sequence: CDR1 WNHNN, CDR2 SYGVQD (reference sequence). The ends were cut back, 3 bases at V and 3 bases at J, with 15 bases in the middle.

This clone showed up just a few times. The V and J genes are TRBV28 and TRBJ2-1; possible D gene TRBD1, 6 bases. The CDR3 has 12 amino acids. V was pared by 11 bases and J by 8 bases, with 16 bases between. CDR1 is MDHEN and CDR2 is SYDVKM in the germline V gene. In nucleotides, the CDR3 is TGTGCCGGTAGTACAGGGCTCGATGAGCAGTTCTTC. It yields the protein CAGSTGLDEQFF.

In its sample, this clone was seen once. The genes are TRBV10-3 and TRBJ2-3, with TRBD2 matching 10 bases. With V trimmed by 2 bases and J by 2 bases, 7 bases remained unmatched. CDR1 and CDR2 from the germline V gene are ENHRY and SYGVKD. CDR3 length: 17 residues. CDR3 in DNA: TGTGCCATCAGTGAGAAACTAGCGGGAAAACTCACAGATACGCAGTATTTT. Its translation: CAISEKLAGKLTDTQYF.

Note on this clone: The junction does not match germline at one end; this may be a read error. The chain has TRBV7-7 and TRBJ2-1, with 12 bases identical to TRBD2. Looked up from germline, CDR1 is SSHAT and CDR2 is FNYEAQ (reference sequence). The CDR3 runs 15 residues. CDR3 bases: TGTGCTAGCAGCTCCGGACTAGCGGGAAATAATGAGCAGTTCTTC. Its translation is CASSSGLAGNNEQFF.

The chain links TRBV2 to TRBJ2-1; 11 bases map to TRBD2. The germline CDR1 and CDR2 sequences are SNHLY and FYNNEI. There are 15 residues in the CDR3. With V trimmed by 6 bases and J by 8 bases, 9 bases remained unmatched. The CDR3, as DNA: TGTGCCAGCAGGGCCCTAGCGGGAGGAGGGGATGAGCAGTTCTTC. Protein product: CASRALAGGGDEQFF.

This chain uses TRBV4-1 with TRBJ2-1; TRBD2 matches at 9 bases. Germline-derived CDR1 and CDR2 are MGHRA and YSYEKL. V lost 4 bases and J lost 9; bases outside the gene matches: 22. The CDR3 length is 19 residues. CDR3 in DNA: TGCGCCAGCAGCCCCTTTGGTGATTGGGCTAGCGGGATTCATGGTGAGCAGTTCTTC. This gives the protein CASSPFGDWASGIHGEQFF.

The rearrangement uses TRBV2 and TRBJ2-3, with 12 bases aligning to TRBD2. The CDR3 runs to 13 residues. Germline assignment: CDR1 SNHLY and CDR2 FYNNEI. J lost 4 bases, V lost 10 bases, and 3 bases had no gene match. This CDR3 reads CAIRTSGADTQYF. In DNA, the CDR3 is TGTGCCATCCGGACTAGCGGGGCAGATACGCAGTATTTT.

V and J are TRBV15 and TRBJ2-7, with TRBD1 identical over 10 bases. J was trimmed by 6 bases and V by 3 bases; bases with no gene match: 5. CDR1 LNHNV and CDR2 YYDKDF come from the germline V gene (reference sequence). This CDR3 spans 14 amino acids. CDR3 region: CATSSPTGGLEQYF. Written as DNA, the CDR3 is TGTGCCACCAGCAGTCCGACAGGGGGCCTCGAGCAGTACTTC. Variable domain in full (rest from reference TRBV15 and TRBJ2-7): DAMVIQNPRYQVTQFGKPVTLSCSQTLNHNVMYWYQQKSSQAPKLLFHYYDKDFNNEADTPDNFQSRRPNTSFCFLDIRSPGLGDTAMYLCATSSPTGGLEQYFGPGTRLTVT.

The rearrangement uses TRBV28 and TRBJ2-1, with 8 bases matching TRBD1. CDR1 and CDR2 from the germline V gene are MDHEN and SYDVKM. The CDR3 loop spans 15 amino acids. With V trimmed by 2 bases and J by 7 bases, 7 bases remained unmatched. Here the CDR3 reads CASSLPGQGLNEQFF. In nucleotides, the CDR3 is TGTGCCAGCAGTTTACCTGGACAGGGCCTTAATGAGCAGTTCTTC.

The chain links TRBV18 to TRBJ2-3; 12 bases align to TRBD2. CDR3 length: 16 residues. J was trimmed by 0 bases and V by 6 bases; bases with no gene match: 4. Per the germline V gene, CDR1 is KGHSH and CDR2 is LQKENI. The CDR3 spells CASSLTSGRSTDTQYF. The CDR3 DNA follows: TGTGCCAGCTCGCTCACTAGCGGGAGGAGCACAGATACGCAGTATTTT.